This TCR beta chain was obtained from a study of human T cells and chemical hapten exposure. Study-wide background: Patients received weekly diphenylcyclopropenone doses to the scalp throughout the roughly 23-week study. Patch tests delivered 0.01% DPC to the upper back and were evaluated at 6 days.

Time point described: patch test 2, 6 weeks after DPC sensitization. As for treatment: therapeutic diphenylcyclopropenone sensitization with weekly scalp DPC. Using its own MiXCR run on the RACE reads, TCRdb lists one record per CDR3 protein. The sample shows over 100,000 distinct CDR3 sequences, 9% to 9.5% of them seen only once. The study, taken as a whole, reports: As patch test score rose, PT1 expanded TCR counts tended to rise as well.

This clonotype appeared a few times. Its cognate antigen is unknown. V shed 2 bases and J shed 5 bases, with 9 bases lying between them. The CDR3 length is 13 residues. Germline V lookup: CDR1 WSHSY, CDR2 SAAADI. The sequence was obtained from a woman aged 40-49 years with alopecia areata. Some clones in this sample may be carry-over from other donors' samples. The gene calls are TRBV10-2 and TRBJ1-1, with D possibly being TRBD1 (5 bases). The sample consisted of whole blood, taken in connection with sensitization to the hapten diphenylcyclopropenone (DPC). The DNA of the CDR3 is TGCGCCAGCAGTGAGATGGGGGGAACTGAAGCTTTCTTT. Its translation is CASSEMGGTEAFF.